The rows below give T cell receptor beta chains drawn from one sample of a study of CD8 T cells in Susac syndrome. MiXCR, applied by TCRdb to the immunoSEQ multiplex PCR reads, yields one record per CDR3 protein. This sample yields 180,000 or so distinct CDR3 sequences, of which around 95% are seen a single time; approximately 0.1% belongs to the top ten. The specimen sequenced was CD4+ T cells from PBMCs. The receptors shown here come from a human donor in good health. The CDR3 runs from the conserved cysteine through the conserved F or W. A D gene is named only where the DNA matches it firmly.

d_call cdr3_length j_call v_call cdr3_aa
NA 14 TRBJ1-5 TRBV19 CASSSSGPDQPQHF
NA 13 TRBJ1-2 TRBV4-3 CASSQDEYYGYTF
TRBD1 13 TRBJ2-1 TRBV11-2 CASSLARQGSQFF
TRBD2 16 TRBJ2-3 TRBV3-1 CASSQASGSGTDTQYF
NA 14 TRBJ2-1 TRBV11-2 CASSLVRSRLWQFF
NA 15 TRBJ1-3 TRBV30 CAWSPLPVGGNTIYF
TRBD1 12 TRBJ1-2 TRBV19 CATRQGGYGYTF
TRBD1 16 TRBJ1-1 TRBV29-1 CSVAGITGQGNTEAFF
TRBD1 14 TRBJ1-1 TRBV12-5 CASGLAQGDTEAFF
NA 16 TRBJ2-1 TRBV30 CAWSVRLEVPYNEQFF
TRBD2 16 TRBJ2-4 TRBV6-1 CASSARGEGSKNIQYF
TRBD1 16 TRBJ1-5 TRBV20-1 CSAPSTGEWVNQPQHF
NA 14 TRBJ2-3 TRBV7-6 CASSLAMSADTQYF
NA 14 TRBJ2-7 TRBV5-1 CASSPDSFYEEQYF
NA 13 TRBJ2-1 TRBV3-1 CASAPTSFNEQFF
TRBD2 16 TRBJ2-1 TRBV4-3 CASSGLGTSANNEQFF
TRBD1 14 TRBJ2-1 TRBV19 CASTTNDRANEQFF
TRBD2 10 TRBJ2-1 TRBV20-1 CSAAPGLQFF
NA 12 TRBJ1-1 TRBV30 CALRRGGTEAFF
NA 13 TRBJ1-1 TRBV29-1 CSVEWRRLTEAFF
NA 11 TRBJ2-7 TRBV12-3/TRBV12-4 CASSSDYEQYF
NA 13 TRBJ1-5 TRBV20-1 CSASLPGNQPQHF
NA 16 TRBJ2-3 TRBV5-1 CASSLEARWGTDTQYF